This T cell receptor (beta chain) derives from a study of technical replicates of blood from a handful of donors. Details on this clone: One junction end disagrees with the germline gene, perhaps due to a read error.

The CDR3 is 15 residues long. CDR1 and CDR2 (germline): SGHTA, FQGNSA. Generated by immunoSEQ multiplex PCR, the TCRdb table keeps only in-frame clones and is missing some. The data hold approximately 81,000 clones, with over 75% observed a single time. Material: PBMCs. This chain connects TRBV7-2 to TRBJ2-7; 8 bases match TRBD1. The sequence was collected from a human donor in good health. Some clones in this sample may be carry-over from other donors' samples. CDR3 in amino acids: CASSIAGTGIYEQYF. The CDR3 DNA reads TGTGCCAGCAGCATAGCCGGGACAGGCATCTACGAGCAGTACTTC.